This entry describes one T cell receptor (beta chain). Its cognate antigen has yet to be identified. Base quality data are lacking; no much larger clone is found one base away. The data derive from a study of T cell clones after liver transplantation (dated by TCRdb to between 2019 and 2020). Background for the entire study: ITN030ST, the source of the samples, was a randomized trial that attempted immunosuppression withdrawal within 2 years of liver transplantation. Donor-reactive T cell clones were identified using TCRbeta sequencing after a pre-transplant mixed lymphocyte reaction and were then followed in post-transplant blood. Third party-reactive TCRbeta sequences from pre-transplant MLRs were also identified as an antigen-independent comparator for donor-reactive sequences. Of the eight recipients, a few were HCV-positive, while the remaining recipients had been transplanted for non-autoimmune, non-viral indications. The subjects received no induction therapy and were kept on standard immunosuppression until randomization at 12-24 months post-transplant. Tolerance was defined as complete withdrawal of immunosuppression for at least one year without a rise in liver enzymes beyond twice the upper limit of normal. Blood samples were collected pre-transplant, pre-randomization before withdrawal, and post-randomization after either complete withdrawal or failed withdrawal. The studied cohort comprised 8 liver transplant recipients, 3 classified as tolerant and 5 as non-tolerant. Results the study describes overall, beyond this receptor: The decline in donor-reactive sequences exceeded the decline in third party-reactive sequences, suggesting partial antigen-specific deletion that was unrelated to withdrawal success. Once repertoire turnover was taken into account, donor-reactive detection showed a significant reduction for CD4 in 7 of 8 subjects and for CD8 in 8 of 8. A significant post-transplant decrease in circulating donor-reactive CD4 TCRbeta sequences was observed in most of the 8 subjects, irrespective of tolerance or HCV status. Because no allograft tissue specimens were available, donor-reactive T cells may have migrated into the graft instead of being deleted. In a couple of subjects, low numbers of available donor cells limited the measurable donor-reactive repertoire. Conclusions were preliminary, limited by small, heterogeneous patient numbers and non-standardized post-transplant time points.

CDR1 ENHRY and CDR2 SYGVKD were looked up in the germline V gene. From V the trimming removes 0 bases and from J it removes 2 bases, while the gene matches leave 3 bases of the junction unaccounted for. The CDR3 goes from the cysteine to the phenylalanine over 16 residues. Here the CDR3 DNA is all that survives: 48 bases in frame from base 1. The meaning of the sample's time point label: pre-transplant. Unstimulated PBMCs, after thawing, were stained for CD3, CD4 and CD8 and then FACS-sorted into CD3+CD4+ and CD3+CD8+ populations. Randomization to immunosuppression withdrawal applied to every one of the 8 studied subjects. The Qiagen DNeasy Blood and Tissue Kit was used for genomic DNA isolation. Using immunoSEQ, frozen genomic DNA was subjected to high-throughput TCRbeta CDR3 sequencing, a process that included PCR amplification, mapping, bias correction and internal controls. From the authors' description of their analysis: Productive rearrangements were retained, and unique TCRbeta sequences were defined by the CDR3 nucleotide sequence together with the V and J gene. For a sequence to be called donor-reactive, it needed a frequency of at least 0.01% and at least 5-fold expansion in CFSE-low cells compared with unstimulated pre-transplant cells. Per-subject minimum frequency thresholds, based on the lowest-template unstimulated sample, ensured at least 90% detection power. Jensen-Shannon divergence between the top 1000 TCRbeta sequences post- versus pre-transplant served as the measure of repertoire turnover. Changes in detection of donor-reactive sequences were tested with two-sided Fisher's exact tests. TCRdb obtained this table from immuneACCESS and retained in-frame rearrangements with V and J assigned. These tables miss some clones; where compared with another copy, unresolved V genes account for less than half of the shortfall, and the remainder is unexplained. V and J calls and clone size come straight from that table; D and trimming were deduced from the DNA. This sample gives about 74,000 clones in total; about 80% of them show up just once. 0.45% to 0.65% of the sample is held by the ten biggest clonotypes.

This receptor was taken from a human donor who received a liver transplant. Here the chain combines TRBV10-3 and TRBJ2-5; TRBD2 agrees with 10 junctional bases. The material was CD4+ T cells from blood, obtained before liver transplant. Here the CDR3 is given as CAISESWTSGQETQYF. Here is the DNA: TGTGCCATCAGTGAGTCCTGGACTAGCGGACAAGAGACCCAGTACTTC.